A single sample gave rise to the 32 T cell receptor beta chains below, sequenced in a study of blood T cells in healthy people across ages (dated by TCRdb to between 2014 and 2017). Library prep was done by 5' RACE. Sequencing was performed on an Illumina HiSeq 2500. A second about 6 to 11 cycle PCR used a sample-barcoded 5' primer and a J-beta primer mix. TCRdb cleaned the public reads at Q25 with fastp, built clones with MiXCR and kept in-frame beta chains. Entries are consolidated by CDR3 protein sequence, retaining the most common genes and DNA. The sample table shows 1.5 million to 2 million distinct CDR3 sequences, and approximately 50% are seen once. The ten biggest clones cover around 2.1% of the sample. The sequenced material came from blood. All receptors come from a woman in her forties in good health.

The CDR3 DNA reads as TGCGCCAGCAGCCTGAATGGGGGGGCCAGGGATACGCAGTATTTT. It yields the protein CASSLNGGARDTQYF. The chain links TRBV5-1 to TRBJ2-3; D might be TRBD2 (7 bases). There are 15 residues in the CDR3. Germline loops: CDR1 SGHRS, CDR2 YFSETQ. Trimming removed 4 bases from V and 6 bases from J, with 18 bases in between.

The V gene is TRBV9, the J gene TRBJ2-1; no clear D gene. Germline lookup yields CDR1 SGDLS and CDR2 YYNGEE. The CDR3 covers 17 residues. The V gene lost 1 base and the J gene lost 0 bases, with 14 bases spanning the gap. CDR3 region: CASSVSPGSASYNEQFF. CDR3 nucleotide sequence: TGTGCCAGCAGCGTATCTCCTGGCAGTGCCTCCTACAATGAGCAGTTCTTC. Based on the CDR3 plus reference TRBV9 and TRBJ2-1, the full variable domain is DSGVTQTPKHLITATGQRVTLRCSPRSGDLSVYWYQQSLDQGLQFLIQYYNGEERAKGNILERFSAQQFPDLHSELNLSSLELGDSALYFCASSVSPGSASYNEQFFGPGTRLTVL.

The chain combines TRBV24-1 with TRBJ1-2; D is possibly TRBD1 (5 bases). Trimming removed 5 bases from V and 8 bases from J, with 17 bases in between. The CDR3 runs to 14 residues. Germline V CDR1 and CDR2: KGHDR, SFDVKD. CDR3 protein: CATSGKGRTYGYTF. DNA for the CDR3: TGTGCCACCAGTGGCAAGGGGCGAACCTACGGCTACACCTTC.

This chain links TRBV7-2 with TRBJ2-7; a possible D gene is TRBD1 (6 bases). The CDR3 totals 15 residues. Germline loops: CDR1 SGHTA, CDR2 FQGNSA. V lost 5 bases, J lost 0 bases, and 14 bases lay in between. The CDR3 protein is CASSGRTVTSYEQYF. The CDR3 DNA reads TGTGCCAGCAGCGGAAGGACAGTAACCTCCTACGAGCAGTACTTC. The variable domain in full, with the rest retrieved from reference TRBV7-2 and TRBJ2-7, is GAGVSQSPSNKVTEKGKDVELRCDPISGHTALYWYRQSLGQGLEFLIYFQGNSAPDKSGLPSDRFSAERTGGSVSTLTIQRTQQEDSAVYLCASSGRTVTSYEQYFGPGTRLTVT.

The chain couples TRBV4-2 to TRBJ1-1; 8 nucleotides line up with TRBD1. This CDR3 is built from 17 residues. V gave up 1 base and J gave up 1 base; unmatched junction bases: 8. Germline V gene lookup returns CDR1 LGHNA and CDR2 YNFKEQ. Here the CDR3 DNA reads TGTGCCAGCAGCCAAGTGGGGCGCGGACAGGGGAACACTGAAGCTTTCTTT. It is translated as CASSQVGRGQGNTEAFF.

The chain is built from TRBV6-2 or TRBV6-3 and TRBJ2-5, with a weak D call TRBD1 (6 bases). The V gene's germline CDR1 is MNHEY and CDR2 SVGEGT. The V and J ends lost 4 bases and 5 bases respectively, with 17 bases between them. This CDR3 is 15 amino acids long. The DNA for the CDR3 is TGTGCCAGCAGTTCGTCGGTGGGGGCCGCTGAGACCCAGTACTTC. It codes for CASSSSVGAAETQYF.

The sample holds a few counts of this clonotype. The chain uses TRBV20-1 and TRBJ1-2; D is ambiguous. The V gene's germline CDR1 is DFQATT and CDR2 SNEGSKA (reference sequence). There are 9 residues in the CDR3. CDR3: CSEAEGYTF. DNA for the CDR3: TGCAGCGAGGCGGAAGGCTACACCTTC.

CDR3 nucleotide sequence: TGTGCCATCAGTGAGAGGATCGGACAGGGACGACATAGCAATCAGCCCCAGCATTTT. Amino acid sequence: CAISERIGQGRHSNQPQHF. The chain joins TRBV10-3 to TRBJ1-5; 8 positions match TRBD1. Losses at the gene ends were 2 bases for V and 0 bases for J; bases not matched to a gene: 12. CDR3 length: 19 residues. Germline-derived CDR1 and CDR2 are ENHRY and SYGVKD.

V usage is TRBV12-3 or TRBV12-4 and J usage is TRBJ2-5, with D maybe TRBD2 (7 bases). The V end lost 7 bases, the J end lost 11 bases, and 26 bases lay between the germline ends. CDR3 length: 15 amino acids. CDR3 coding DNA: TGTGCCAGCACCCTGGGGGGGCTACTTCACAATGAGCAGTACTTC. Translated: CASTLGGLLHNEQYF.

This rearrangement joins TRBV20-1 to TRBJ2-1; TRBD1 agrees at 9 bases. Per the germline V gene, CDR1 is DFQATT and CDR2 is SNEGSKA (reference sequence). With V trimmed by 1 base and J by 4 bases, 5 bases remained unmatched. This CDR3 spans 15 amino acids. The CDR3 bases are TGCAGTGCTAGAGTTCGGGACAGGGCTTACAATGAGCAGTTCTTC. It encodes CSARVRDRAYNEQFF.

This clonotype was detected many times. The V gene is TRBV12-3 or TRBV12-4, the J gene TRBJ2-7, with 11 bases aligning to TRBD2. CDR3 length equals 14 residues. V lost 3 bases and J lost 5; bases outside the gene matches: 3. This CDR3 reads CASSFSGGADEQYF. Written as DNA, the CDR3 is TGTGCCAGCAGTTTTAGCGGGGGGGCCGACGAGCAGTACTTC.

This clonotype has more than one count but fewer than ten. One end of the junction is discordant with germline, which a read error may explain. The V and J genes are TRBV4-2 and TRBJ2-5; 15 bases match TRBD2. Germline lookup yields CDR1 LGHNA and CDR2 YNFKEQ. The length of the CDR3 is 16 residues. The CDR3 here is CASSPGLAGGKETQYF. CDR3 coding DNA: TGCGCCAGCAGCCCGGGACTAGCGGGGGGTAAAGAGACCCAGTACTTC.

This clonotype has only a few counts. The V gene is TRBV5-5, the J gene TRBJ1-2; TRBD1 matches 8 bases. V gave up 6 bases and J gave up 7 bases; unmatched junction bases: 8. The CDR3 has 13 amino acids. CDR1 is SGHKS and CDR2 is YYEKEE in the germline V gene (reference sequence). CDR3 sequence reads: CASTPGTGGGYTF. The DNA of the CDR3 is TGTGCCAGCACCCCCGGAACAGGGGGTGGCTACACCTTC.

This chain joins TRBV4-2 and TRBJ2-5; 12 nucleotides line up with TRBD2. Per germline, CDR1 LGHNA and CDR2 YNFKEQ. V shed 0 bases, J shed 8 bases, and the junction held 4 bases outside the gene matches. The CDR3 has 15 residues. The CDR3 loop reads CASSQDPSGGATQYF. The CDR3 coding sequence is TGTGCCAGCAGCCAAGACCCTAGCGGGGGGGCTACCCAGTACTTC.

V usage is TRBV7-2 and J usage is TRBJ2-5, with 7 bases identical to TRBD2. Germline V gene sequence: CDR1 SGHTA, CDR2 FQGNSA. This CDR3 region has 15 residues. V was clipped by 7 bases and J by 6 bases; unmatched bases: 14. CDR3 DNA sequence: TGTGCCAGCACTACTCCTAAGACTAGCCGAAAGACCCAGTACTTC. It translates to CASTTPKTSRKTQYF.

This clonotype was observed a single time. The V gene is TRBV20-1, the J gene TRBJ1-2; weak D call: TRBD1 (6 bases). Trimming pared 6 bases from V and 4 bases from J, leaving 21 bases between. CDR1 is DFQATT and CDR2 is SNEGSKA in the germline V gene (reference sequence). CDR3 size: 15 residues. Here the CDR3 reads CSASGAGGVTYGYTF. The DNA of the CDR3 is TGCAGTGCCAGTGGGGCGGGGGGCGTGACCTATGGCTACACCTTC.

This clonotype came up a few times. The rearrangement links TRBV7-2 to TRBJ2-7; D unclear. V was trimmed by 5 bases and J by 0 bases, leaving 14 bases between them. The CDR3 contains 15 residues. The germline V gene has CDR1 SGHTA and CDR2 FQGNSA. CDR3 in amino acids: CASSPRRSSSYEQYF. CDR3 coding DNA: TGTGCCAGCAGCCCTAGACGGTCAAGCTCCTACGAGCAGTACTTC.

Note on this clonotype: A read error may account for a junction end that differs from germline. CDR3 sequence reads: CGSSSPVLIGEQYF. CDR3 in DNA: TGTGGCAGCAGCTCCCCCGTCTTAATAGGCGAGCAGTACTTC. The chain employs TRBV7-6 and TRBJ2-7; no firm D call. This CDR3 contains 14 residues. In germline, CDR1 is SGHVS, CDR2 FNYEAQ.

The sample holds a few counts of this clonotype. This chain connects TRBV14 to TRBJ2-5, with 9 bases lining up with TRBD1. Germline V gene lookup returns CDR1 SGHDN and CDR2 FVKESK. The CDR3 loop spans 17 amino acids. V dropped 3 bases and J dropped 0; count of bases not matched to a gene: 8. CDR3 protein: CASSHLQGQGYQETQYF. Here the CDR3 DNA reads TGTGCCAGCAGCCACCTCCAGGGACAGGGATACCAAGAGACCCAGTACTTC.

V usage is TRBV7-9 and J usage is TRBJ1-2; tentative D call: TRBD1 (5 bases). CDR3 length: 16 amino acids. With 0 bases removed from V and 8 bases from J, the gap between germline ends came to 19 bases. CDR1 is SEHNR and CDR2 is FQNEAQ in the germline V gene (reference sequence). The CDR3 protein is CASSLAKPGPRGGYTF. The CDR3 DNA reads as TGTGCCAGCAGCTTAGCAAAGCCGGGACCGAGAGGCGGCTACACCTTC.

V usage is TRBV12-3 or TRBV12-4 and J usage is TRBJ1-5; D remains ambiguous. The CDR3 is 12 amino acids. CDR3 bases: TGTGTAATGAGGCATGGCAATCAGCCCCAGCATTTT. It yields the protein CVMRHGNQPQHF.

V usage is TRBV20-1 and J usage is TRBJ1-4; D is ambiguous. Trimming took 3 bases from V and 0 from J, leaving 20 bases between them. The V gene's germline CDR1 is DFQATT and CDR2 SNEGSKA (reference sequence). The CDR3 has 18 amino acids. CDR3 residues: CSASSWVKGLATNEKLFF. The CDR3 nucleotides read TGCAGTGCTAGTAGTTGGGTTAAGGGCCTTGCAACTAATGAAAAACTGTTTTTT.

This chain uses TRBV6-2 or TRBV6-3 with TRBJ2-3; TRBD2 matches 7 bases. The J segment lost 4 bases and the V segment lost 8 bases, leaving 6 bases of the junction unmatched. The CDR3 is 13 residues long. Germline V gives CDR1 MNHEY, CDR2 SVGEGT. The CDR3 region is CASGGGYADTQYF. In DNA, the CDR3 is TGTGCCAGCGGCGGGGGATACGCAGATACGCAGTATTTT.

The chain has TRBV12-3 or TRBV12-4 and TRBJ2-1; either TRBD1 or TRBD2 may supply D (6 bases each). Trimming removed 3 bases at V and 1 base at J, with 16 bases between. The CDR3 is 17 residues long. DNA for the CDR3: TGTGCCAGCAGTTTTCACCTAGGGGGGCTGTCCTACAATGAGCAGTTCTTC. Protein product: CASSFHLGGLSYNEQFF.

The gene calls are TRBV9 and TRBJ2-3, with D unresolved. This CDR3 has 15 residues. The V gene lost 0 bases and the J gene lost 8 bases, with 16 bases spanning the gap. Germline CDR1 SGDLS, CDR2 YYNGEE. The CDR3 sequence is CASSVADLLGVTQYF. The CDR3 nucleotides read TGTGCCAGCAGCGTAGCAGACTTACTGGGTGTTACGCAGTATTTT.

The V call is TRBV12-1, the J call TRBJ2-7; the table names TRBD2, a call not compared with the DNA. TRBV12-1 is recorded as a pseudogene. The CDR3 sequence is 14 residues long. CDR3 sequence: CASNVRGEIYEQYF. DNA of the CDR3: TGTGCCAGCAACGTTCGCGGGGAGATATACGAGCAGTACTTC.

This chain uses TRBV6-5 with TRBJ2-7, with 9 bases aligning to TRBD1. This CDR3 comprises 15 residues. J lost 5 bases, V lost 2 bases, and 7 bases had no gene match. Germline V gives CDR1 MNHEY, CDR2 SVGAGI. The DNA for the CDR3 is TGTGCCAGCAGTTACACCGACAGGGGGGGTAACGAGCAGTACTTC. It yields the protein CASSYTDRGGNEQYF.

This clonotype turned up a few times. The chain's CDR3 is CASSPPKGGAYEQYF. The CDR3 DNA reads TGTGCCAGCAGCCCCCCAAAGGGGGGGGCCTACGAGCAGTACTTC. V is TRBV3-1 and J is TRBJ2-4, with D possibly TRBD2 on 7 matching bases. The DNA matches TRBJ2-7 better at its end, which makes the J call doubtful. The germline CDR1 and CDR2 sequences are LGHDT and YNNKEL (reference sequence). The CDR3 contains 15 residues.

This chain connects TRBV27 to TRBJ1-5; D gene unclear. The CDR3 contains 14 residues. V was clipped by 4 bases and J by 3 bases, with 10 bases between them. CDR1 and CDR2 from the germline V gene are MNHEY and SMNVEV (reference sequence). The chain's CDR3 is CASSSLDSNQPQHF. The CDR3 nucleotides are TGTGCCAGCAGTTCACTGGATTCCAATCAGCCCCAGCATTTT.

A few counts support this clonotype. The chain recombines TRBV6-5 with TRBJ2-3, with D possibly being TRBD1 or TRBD2 (5 bases each). V lost 2 bases, J lost 0 bases, and 15 bases lay in between. The CDR3 contains 17 residues. The germline gives CDR1 MNHEY, CDR2 SVGAGI. The CDR3 nucleotides read TGTGCCAGCAGTTACGGGACGGGCCCAACGAGCACAGATACGCAGTATTTT. Residues: CASSYGTGPTSTDTQYF.

The J gene is TRBJ1-2, the V gene TRBV27, with 9 bases matching TRBD1. Germline loops: CDR1 MNHEY, CDR2 SMNVEV (reference sequence). V trimming: 6 bases; J trimming: 5 bases; junction bases outside the gene matches: 7. The length of the CDR3 is 14 residues. The CDR3, as DNA: TGTGCCAGCAGCCCTGGAGGGACAGGGTATGGCTACACCTTC. It is translated as CASSPGGTGYGYTF.

This clonotype was counted ten times or more. The V and J genes are TRBV29-1 and TRBJ2-3; 9 nucleotides line up with TRBD1. Per germline, CDR1 SQVTM and CDR2 ANQGSEA. J gave up 4 bases and V 1 base, and 21 bases lay outside the gene matches. CDR3 size: 20 residues. CDR3 bases: TGCAGCGTTGAAGCGGGACCCGGGACAGGGAAGGTTTGGAGTTCAGATACGCAGTATTTT. It yields the protein CSVEAGPGTGKVWSSDTQYF.